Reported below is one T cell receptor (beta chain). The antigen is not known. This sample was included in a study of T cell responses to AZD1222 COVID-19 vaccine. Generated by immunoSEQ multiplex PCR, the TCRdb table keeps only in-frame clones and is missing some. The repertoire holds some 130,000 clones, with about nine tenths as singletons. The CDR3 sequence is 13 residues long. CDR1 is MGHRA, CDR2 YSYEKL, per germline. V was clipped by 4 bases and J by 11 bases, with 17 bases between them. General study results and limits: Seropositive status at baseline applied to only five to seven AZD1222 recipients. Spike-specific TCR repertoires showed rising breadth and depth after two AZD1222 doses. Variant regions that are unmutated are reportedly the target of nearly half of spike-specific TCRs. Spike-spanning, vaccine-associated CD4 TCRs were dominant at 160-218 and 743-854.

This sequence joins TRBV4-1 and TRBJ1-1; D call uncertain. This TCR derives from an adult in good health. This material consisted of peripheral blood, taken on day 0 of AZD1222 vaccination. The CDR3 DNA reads TGCGCCAGCAGCCCCCCCATAGAGGGAACGGCTTTCTTT. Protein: CASSPPIEGTAFF.